These 2 T cell receptor beta chains were sequenced from one sample in a study of blood T cells in healthy people across ages. A second roughly 7 to 11 cycle PCR used barcoded and J-beta primers. TCRdb independently ran MiXCR on the 5' RACE reads; one entry per CDR3 protein. Of fewer than 800,000 distinct CDR3 sequences in the sample, around 45% were seen once. Sequenced sample: blood. These TCRs come from a woman aged 55-70 years in good health.

The V gene is TRBV29-1, the J gene TRBJ2-3, with D perhaps assigned TRBD1 or TRBD2 (5 bases each). The V end lost 4 bases, the J end lost 0 bases, and 17 bases lay between the germline ends. This CDR3 is 16 amino acids long. The germline V gene has CDR1 SQVTM and CDR2 ANQGSEA. In DNA form, the CDR3 reads TGCAGCGTTGTCCGCTCCGGGGCCACTAGCACAGATACGCAGTATTTT. Protein product: CSVVRSGATSTDTQYF.

The chain joins TRBV7-9 to TRBJ1-1, with 10 bases that match TRBD1. Germline V gene data show CDR1 as SEHNR and CDR2 as FQNEAQ (reference sequence). The ends lost 2 bases at V and 10 bases at J; junction bases unmatched: 7. The CDR3 runs to 14 residues. The CDR3, as DNA: TGTGCCAGCAGCTTATACGACAGGGGGCCACGAGCTTTCTTT. The encoded protein is CASSLYDRGPRAFF.